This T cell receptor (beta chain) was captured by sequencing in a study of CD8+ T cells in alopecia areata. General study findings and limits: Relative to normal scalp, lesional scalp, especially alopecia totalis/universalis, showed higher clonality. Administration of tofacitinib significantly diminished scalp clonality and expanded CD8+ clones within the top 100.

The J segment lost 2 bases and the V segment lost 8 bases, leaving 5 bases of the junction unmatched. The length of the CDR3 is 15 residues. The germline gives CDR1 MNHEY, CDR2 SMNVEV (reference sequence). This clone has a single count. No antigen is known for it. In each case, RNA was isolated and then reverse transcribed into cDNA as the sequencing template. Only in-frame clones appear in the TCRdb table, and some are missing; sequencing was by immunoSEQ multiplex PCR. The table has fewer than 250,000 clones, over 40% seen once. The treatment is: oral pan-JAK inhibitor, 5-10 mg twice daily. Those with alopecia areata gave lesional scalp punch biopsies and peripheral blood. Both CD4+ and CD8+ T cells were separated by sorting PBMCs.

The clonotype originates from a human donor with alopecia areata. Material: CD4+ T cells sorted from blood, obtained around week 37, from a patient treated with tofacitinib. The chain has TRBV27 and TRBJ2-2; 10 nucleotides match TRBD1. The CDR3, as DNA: TGTGCCAGCCGGGGACAGGGGACCAACACCGGGGAGCTGTTTTTT. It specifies CASRGQGTNTGELFF.